This is a list of T cell receptor beta chains from one sample in a study of blood T cell repertoires in COVID-19. Assay used: immunoSEQ multiplex PCR; TCRdb lists only in-frame clones, some missing. The table has 180,000 or so clones, roughly 84% seen once. Sequenced: PBMCs or T cells enriched from blood (not recorded which). These receptors all stem from a man aged 50 to 59 who had recovered from COVID-19. Each CDR3 is given with its conserved first and last residue. Clone size is given for some rows only: seen once, a few or many times, or a class if the clone is expanded.

size	V	J	CDR3
-	TRBV5-6	TRBJ2-5	CASSKQTGQETQYF
-	TRBV16	TRBJ1-2	CASSQFNEFYGYTF
-	TRBV3-1/TRBV3-2	TRBJ2-3	CASSRAIAGGQHTQYF
-	TRBV4-1	TRBJ2-7	CASRDRGAYEQYF
once	TRBV27	TRBJ1-1	CASSLLSNTEAFF
-	TRBV7-6	TRBJ2-1	CASTSGRGAYEQFF
-	TRBV10-2	TRBJ2-5	CASSGTSGGSQETQYF
few	TRBV18	TRBJ2-7	CASSPPGSGTGAYEQYF
-	TRBV6-5	TRBJ1-3	CASSYTGQHSGNTIYF
-	TRBV28	TRBJ2-7	CASSGLHSYEQYF
-	TRBV14	TRBJ2-6	CASSQPGAGANVLTF
-	TRBV7-7	TRBJ1-2	CASSLEQGGGYTF
-	TRBV3-1/TRBV3-2	TRBJ1-5	CASSPGQGANQPQHF
-	TRBV6-5	TRBJ1-3	CASSYSRTGPGNTIYF
-	TRBV27	TRBJ1-1	CASSFRTATLNTEAFF
-	TRBV9	TRBJ1-5	CASSAMWGPNQPQHF
-	TRBV9	TRBJ2-2	CASSVSGGAPGELFF
-	TRBV18	TRBJ1-4	CASSPPARGGQTNEKLFF
few	TRBV7-9	TRBJ2-2	CASFAGGSSGELFF
-	TRBV10-3	TRBJ1-5	CAISESLYGGNQPQHF
-	TRBV30	TRBJ1-5	CAWSHRARGSNQPQHF
-	TRBV2	TRBJ2-7	CASRGLAGAYEQYF
-	TRBV7-8	TRBJ2-3	CASSYLYRADTQYF
-	TRBV24-1	TRBJ2-3	CATRGTGKGDTQYF
-	TRBV4-1	TRBJ2-7	CASSQDVRKGTGLYEQYF
-	TRBV9	TRBJ2-3	CASSVDKRGGNTQYF
once	TRBV27	TRBJ1-5	CASSLIAGPGRASNQPQHF
-	TRBV19	TRBJ2-3	CASSIGDLYTDTQYF
-	TRBV11-3	TRBJ1-3	CASSLETGAGSGNTIYF
-	TRBV6-5	TRBJ1-5	CASSYSWGGLQPQHF
-	TRBV13	TRBJ1-1	CASGGRNTEAFF
-	TRBV2	TRBJ2-7	CASTRRDTYEQYF
few	TRBV7-9	TRBJ2-3	CASSGGTGTRSSTDTQYF
-	TRBV10-3	TRBJ1-5	CAISDGQGSNQPQHF
-	TRBV4-2	TRBJ2-2	CASSTGTANAGELFF
-	TRBV18	TRBJ2-7	CASSPPRASGGHTYEQYF
few	TRBV3-1/TRBV3-2	TRBJ2-7	CASSQRGVTGTSYEQYF
few	TRBV29-1	TRBJ2-3	CSARQRSSTDTQYF
-	TRBV2	TRBJ2-2	CASSVEGAPGELFF
-	TRBV24-1	TRBJ2-1	CATSDFTDSSYNEQFF
-	TRBV30	TRBJ1-1	CAWTQGGSTEAFF
-	TRBV11-2	TRBJ2-2	CASSLRGGTGELFF
-	TRBV11-1	TRBJ1-1	CASSLGQGYTEAFF
-	TRBV6-4	TRBJ2-7	CASRDGDTLTYEQYF
-	TRBV6-1	TRBJ2-4	CASSETGRRIQYF
-	TRBV3-1/TRBV3-2	TRBJ1-2	CASSLLSVGQGYGYTF
-	TRBV28	TRBJ2-4	CASGGRVPNIQYF
-	TRBV5-8	TRBJ2-1	CASSRTGSSYNEQFF